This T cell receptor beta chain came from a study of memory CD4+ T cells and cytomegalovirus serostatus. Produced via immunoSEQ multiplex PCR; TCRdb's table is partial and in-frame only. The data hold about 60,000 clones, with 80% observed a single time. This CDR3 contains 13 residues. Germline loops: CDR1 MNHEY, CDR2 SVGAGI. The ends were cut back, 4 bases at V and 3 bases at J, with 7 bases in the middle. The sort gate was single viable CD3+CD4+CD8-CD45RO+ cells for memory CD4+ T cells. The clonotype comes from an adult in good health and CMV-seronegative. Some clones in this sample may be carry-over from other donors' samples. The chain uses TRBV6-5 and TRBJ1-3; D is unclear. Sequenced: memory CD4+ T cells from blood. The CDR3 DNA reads TGTGCCAGCAGTTCCGTAGGTGGAAACACCATATATTTT. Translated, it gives CASSSVGGNTIYF.